The 25 T cell receptor beta chains below all came from one sample that was sequenced in a study of vaccination and CD4 T cells after COVID-19. Their recognized antigens are unknown. Time point in this sample: late sampling 161 to 241 days after vaccination in a few convalescent patients. The treatment is: roughly 11-day PBMC culture with coronavirus spike peptide pools or control peptides (ViraFEST assay). Scientists ran DNA taken from cultured CD4+ T cells through the Oncomine TCR Beta short-read assay for sequencing. TCRdb reprocessed the PCR reads with MiXCR, giving one entry per CDR3 protein. The sample holds about 23,000 distinct CDR3 sequences, under 40% seen once. The source was CD4+ T cells from blood, cultured in vitro, collected about 7 months after SARS-CoV-2 vaccination. These receptors originate from a human donor who had recovered from COVID-19.

The chain combines TRBV7-2 with TRBJ2-7; TRBD1 matches at 7 bases. Trimming removed 2 bases from V and 3 bases from J; junction bases left unmatched: 4. The CDR3 is 14 amino acids. Germline loops: CDR1 SGHTA, CDR2 FQGNSA. CDR3 in DNA: TGTGCCAGCAGCTTAAACAGGGGTAGCTACGAGCAGTACTTC. This encodes CASSLNRGSYEQYF.

The chain uses TRBV24-1 and TRBJ2-1; 11 positions match TRBD2. V lost 4 bases to trimming and J lost 1 base; unmatched junction nucleotides: 2. The CDR3 spans 16 residues. Germline assignment: CDR1 KGHDR and CDR2 SFDVKD. The CDR3: CATSERLAGSYNEQFF. CDR3 bases: TGTGCCACCAGTGAACGACTAGCGGGGTCCTACAATGAGCAGTTCTTC.

V is TRBV7-9 and J is TRBJ1-3, with a possible D match to TRBD1 (5 bases). V lost 6 bases and J 0 bases, leaving 9 bases between the germline ends. Germline V lookup: CDR1 SEHNR, CDR2 FQNEAQ (reference sequence). This CDR3 is built from 14 residues. The CDR3 DNA sequence: TGTGCCAGCAGGCAGACAGCCTCTGGAAACACCATATATTTT. Translation: CASRQTASGNTIYF.

The chain is built from TRBV10-3 and TRBJ2-1; 9 bases are a match to TRBD1. There are 14 residues in the CDR3. CDR1 and CDR2 from the germline V gene are ENHRY and SYGVKD. With 2 bases clipped from V and 8 bases from J, the junction kept 4 bases outside the gene matches. This CDR3 reads CAISEGQGRDEQFF. CDR3 sequence (DNA): TGTGCCATCAGTGAGGGACAGGGGAGGGATGAGCAGTTCTTC.

The chain has TRBV20-1 and TRBJ2-7, with D perhaps assigned TRBD1 or TRBD2 (5 bases each). The length of the CDR3 is 15 residues. Trimming left V 4 bases short and J 0 bases short, with 16 bases between. Per the germline V gene, CDR1 is DFQATT and CDR2 is SNEGSKA (reference sequence). This CDR3 is CSAINARDHSYEQYF. The CDR3 coding sequence is TGCAGTGCTATTAACGCCAGGGACCACTCCTACGAGCAGTACTTC.

V usage is TRBV28 and J usage is TRBJ2-1; D gene unclear. V lost 7 bases to trimming and J lost 9 bases, with 19 bases between them. CDR1 and CDR2 from the germline V gene are MDHEN and SYDVKM. The CDR3 runs to 14 residues. CDR3 loop: CASTWSSNPLEQFF. CDR3 nucleotides: TGTGCCAGCACGTGGAGCTCGAATCCTCTTGAGCAGTTCTTC.

The chain employs TRBV7-8 and TRBJ1-1; D ambiguous. Deletions cut 2 bases from V and 6 bases from J, with 10 bases between. The CDR3 totals 13 residues. The V gene's germline CDR1 is SGHVS and CDR2 FQNEAQ. CDR3 loop: CASSLYSGSEAFF. The CDR3 nucleotides read TGTGCCAGCAGCTTATACAGCGGTTCTGAAGCTTTCTTT.

Sample share makes this clonotype medium-sized. The J gene is TRBJ2-3, the V gene TRBV7-7; D remains unclear. The CDR3 has 13 amino acids. Trimming pared 4 bases from V and 6 bases from J, leaving 11 bases between. From germline, CDR1 is SSHAT and CDR2 FNYEAQ (reference sequence). CDR3 nucleotides: TGTGCCAGCAGCTCCAATCTAAGGGATACGCAGTATTTT. Translated, it gives CASSSNLRDTQYF. Looking up the rest from reference TRBV7-7 and TRBJ2-3 gives the full variable domain: GAGVSQSPRYKVTKRGQDVTLRCDPISSHATLYWYQQALGQGPEFLTYFNYEAQPDKSGLPSDRFSAERPEGSISTLTIQRTEQRDSAMYRCASSSNLRDTQYFGPGTRLTVL.

This clonotype has a handful of counts. The V and J genes are TRBV4-1 and TRBJ2-3; D gene uncertain. Germline V gives CDR1 MGHRA, CDR2 YSYEKL. V lost 3 bases to trimming and J lost 6 bases, with 7 bases between them. The CDR3 sequence is 12 residues long. CDR3 in amino acids: CASSHPLDTQYF. DNA of the CDR3: TGCGCCAGCAGCCACCCGTTGGATACGCAGTATTTT.

The chain carries TRBV20-1 and TRBJ2-7; D is perhaps TRBD2 (6 bases). Trimming left V 0 bases short and J 2 bases short, with 14 bases between. The CDR3 sequence is 15 residues long. In germline, CDR1 is DFQATT, CDR2 SNEGSKA (reference sequence). CDR3 loop: CSARERTTTTYEQYF. The CDR3 DNA reads as TGCAGTGCTAGAGAACGGACTACGACGACCTACGAGCAGTACTTC.

In its sample, this clonotype was seen a few times. The V and J genes are TRBV19 and TRBJ1-1; D remains unclear. The germline CDR1 and CDR2 sequences are LNHDA and SQIVND (reference sequence). This CDR3 spans 14 amino acids. Between the trimmed V and J ends, which lost 4 bases and 3 bases, there was a span of 12 bases. This CDR3 reads CASSKGSGHTEAFF. The DNA for the CDR3 is TGTGCCAGTAGTAAGGGCAGCGGGCACACTGAAGCTTTCTTT. Full variable domain (remainder filled in from reference TRBV19 and TRBJ1-1): DGGITQSPKYLFRKEGQNVTLSCEQNLNHDAMYWYRQDPGQGLRLIYYSQIVNDFQKGDIAEGYSVSREKKESFPLTVTSAQKNPTAFYLCASSKGSGHTEAFFGQGTRLTVV.

The V gene is TRBV15, the J gene TRBJ2-4, with unresolved D. The CDR3 sequence is 12 residues long. The V gene lost 1 base and the J gene lost 6 bases, with 4 bases spanning the gap. Germline CDR1 and CDR2: LNHNV and YYDKDF (reference sequence). The CDR3 coding sequence is TGTGCCACCAGCAGAGGGGGAAACATTCAGTACTTC. Translated, it gives CATSRGGNIQYF.

By share of the sample, this clonotype is medium-sized (0.01 to 0.1%). The chain uses TRBV20-1 and TRBJ1-2, with TRBD1 matching 9 bases. V was clipped by 3 bases and J by 7 bases; unmatched bases: 3. The germline V gene has CDR1 DFQATT and CDR2 SNEGSKA (reference sequence). The CDR3 is made up of 12 amino acids. CDR3 in amino acids: CSASRQGVGYTF. The CDR3 DNA is TGCAGTGCTAGTCGACAGGGGGTTGGCTACACCTTC.

This clonotype occurred a few times. The J gene is TRBJ2-7, the V gene TRBV7-2; no clear D gene. V was cut by 5 bases and J by 2 bases, with 10 bases left in between. This CDR3 is 13 amino acids long. Germline V CDR1 and CDR2: SGHTA, FQGNSA. CDR3 amino acids: CASSESHTYEQYF. The CDR3 DNA is TGTGCCAGCAGCGAGTCACATACCTACGAGCAGTACTTC.

This chain links TRBV7-3 with TRBJ2-2; D might be TRBD1 (5 bases). The germline V and J ends were trimmed by 2 bases and 3 bases, with 7 bases remaining between them. The CDR3 length is 14 residues. Germline loops: CDR1 SGHTA, CDR2 FQGTGA. The CDR3 sequence is CASSLQGDTGELFF. As DNA, the CDR3 is TGTGCCAGCAGCTTACAAGGGGACACCGGGGAGCTGTTTTTT.

This chain uses TRBV28 with TRBJ2-1; D tentatively reads TRBD1 or TRBD2 (5 bases each). Germline CDR1 MDHEN, CDR2 SYDVKM. This CDR3 has 13 amino acids. The V end was cut by 7 bases, the J end by 7 bases, with 14 bases between. The CDR3 DNA is TGTGCCAGCACCCCTGGGGGATGGAATGAGCAGTTCTTC. Protein: CASTPGGWNEQFF.

V and J are TRBV6-5 and TRBJ2-5, with D hard to call. V was shortened by 0 bases and J by 5 bases, with 7 bases between the two germline ends. The CDR3 consists of 13 residues. Germline V gene lookup returns CDR1 MNHEY and CDR2 SVGAGI. CDR3 protein: CASSYSERETQYF. CDR3 coding DNA: TGTGCCAGCAGTTACTCGGAGAGGGAGACCCAGTACTTC.

This chain uses TRBV19 with TRBJ1-5; tentatively, D is TRBD1 (5 bases). The V gene lost 3 bases and the J gene lost 9 bases, with 24 bases spanning the gap. The CDR3 extends over 17 amino acids. Germline CDR1 is LNHDA and CDR2 is SQIVND (reference sequence). CDR3 bases: TGTGCCAGTAGTATTACCCCGGGACCCGCCGAAAGACGGCCCCAGCATTTT. This sequence encodes CASSITPGPAERRPQHF.

The chain carries TRBV19 and TRBJ2-5; TRBD1 is a possible D gene (6 bases). This CDR3 has 15 residues. Trimming left V 7 bases short and J 5 bases short, with 20 bases between. Germline loops: CDR1 LNHDA, CDR2 SQIVND (reference sequence). The CDR3 nucleotides read TGTGCCAGTACCAACAGGGCTAGCCCCTGGGAGACCCAGTACTTC. Its protein is CASTNRASPWETQYF.

This clonotype came up a few times. The chain carries TRBV20-1 and TRBJ1-6; D might be TRBD1 (5 bases). V lost 1 base, J lost 5 bases, and 6 bases lay in between. Germline V gene sequence: CDR1 DFQATT, CDR2 SNEGSKA (reference sequence). This CDR3 comprises 13 residues. CDR3 sequence: CSARVRDNSPLHF. The CDR3 DNA reads TGCAGTGCTAGAGTCAGGGATAATTCACCCCTCCACTTT.

This sequence joins TRBV20-1 and TRBJ2-3; 7 nucleotides agree with TRBD2. Germline V lookup: CDR1 DFQATT, CDR2 SNEGSKA (reference sequence). J gave up 1 base and V 1 base, and 2 bases lay outside the gene matches. This CDR3 has 14 residues. The CDR3 reads CSARASGGTDTQYF. In DNA, the CDR3 is TGCAGTGCTAGAGCCAGCGGGGGCACAGATACGCAGTATTTT.

In this sample, this clonotype is medium-sized. This rearrangement joins TRBV10-3 to TRBJ2-5, with 7 bases that match TRBD1. J gave up 4 bases and V 4 bases, and 9 bases lay outside the gene matches. The CDR3 consists of 15 residues. Germline CDR1 and CDR2: ENHRY and SYGVKD. CDR3 DNA: TGTGCCATCAGTGGGAGACAGGGACCCTCAGAGACCCAGTACTTC. It encodes CAISGRQGPSETQYF.

The genes are TRBV28 and TRBJ1-2; D gene uncertain. Between the trimmed V and J ends, which lost 2 bases and 5 bases, there was a span of 15 bases. This CDR3 is built from 15 residues. Germline CDR1 and CDR2: MDHEN and SYDVKM. CDR3 sequence (DNA): TGTGCCAGCAGTTTAGCAACACCATCCCAGTATGGCTACACCTTC. As protein: CASSLATPSQYGYTF.

V gene TRBV20-1 combines with J gene TRBJ1-1; tentatively, D is TRBD1 (6 bases). The V end was cut by 5 bases, the J end by 4 bases, with 17 bases between. CDR1 is DFQATT and CDR2 is SNEGSKA in the germline V gene (reference sequence). This CDR3 contains 14 residues. The chain's CDR3 is CSAPKTRQATEAFF. CDR3 nucleotide sequence: TGCAGTGCTCCGAAAACCCGACAGGCCACTGAAGCTTTCTTT.

V gene TRBV20-1 combines with J gene TRBJ2-1; D remains ambiguous. V was trimmed by 1 base and J by 6 bases, leaving 10 bases between them. CDR1 is DFQATT, CDR2 SNEGSKA, per germline (reference sequence). This CDR3 region has 13 residues. The CDR3 region is CSARGGPGNEQFF. For the CDR3, the DNA is TGCAGTGCTAGAGGAGGTCCGGGCAATGAGCAGTTCTTC.